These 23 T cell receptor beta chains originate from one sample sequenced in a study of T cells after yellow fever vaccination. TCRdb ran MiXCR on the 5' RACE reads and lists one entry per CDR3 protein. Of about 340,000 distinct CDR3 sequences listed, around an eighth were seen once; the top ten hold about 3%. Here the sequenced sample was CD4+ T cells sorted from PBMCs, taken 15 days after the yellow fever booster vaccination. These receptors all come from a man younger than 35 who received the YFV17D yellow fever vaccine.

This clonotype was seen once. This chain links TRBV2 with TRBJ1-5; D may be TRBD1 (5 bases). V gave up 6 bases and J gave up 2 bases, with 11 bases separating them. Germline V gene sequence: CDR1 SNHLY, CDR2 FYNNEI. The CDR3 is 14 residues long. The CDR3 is CASRARDGNQPQHF. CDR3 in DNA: TGTGCCAGCAGGGCCAGGGATGGCAATCAGCCCCAGCATTTT.

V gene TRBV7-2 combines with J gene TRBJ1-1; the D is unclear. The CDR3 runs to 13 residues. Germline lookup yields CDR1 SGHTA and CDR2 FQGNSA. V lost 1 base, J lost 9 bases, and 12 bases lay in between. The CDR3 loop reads CASSLDPRSQAFF. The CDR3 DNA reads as TGTGCCAGCAGCTTAGATCCTAGATCCCAAGCTTTCTTT.

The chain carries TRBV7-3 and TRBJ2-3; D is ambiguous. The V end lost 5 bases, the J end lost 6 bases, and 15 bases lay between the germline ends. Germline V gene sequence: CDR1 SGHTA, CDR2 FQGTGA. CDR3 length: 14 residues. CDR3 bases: TGTGCCAGCAGCCCCCTCTTGGCTTCTGATACGCAGTATTTT. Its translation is CASSPLLASDTQYF.

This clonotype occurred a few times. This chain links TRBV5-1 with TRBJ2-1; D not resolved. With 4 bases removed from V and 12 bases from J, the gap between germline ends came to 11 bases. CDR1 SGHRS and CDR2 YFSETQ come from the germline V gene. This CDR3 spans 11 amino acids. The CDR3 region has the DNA TGCGCCAGCAGCGCGGATGGGCTGCAGTTCTTC. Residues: CASSADGLQFF.

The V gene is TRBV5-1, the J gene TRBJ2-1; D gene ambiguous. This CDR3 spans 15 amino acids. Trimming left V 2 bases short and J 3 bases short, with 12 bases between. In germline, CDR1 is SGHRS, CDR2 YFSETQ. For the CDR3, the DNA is TGCGCCAGCAGCTTCTCATCCGGTGGCTACAATGAGCAGTTCTTC. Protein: CASSFSSGGYNEQFF.

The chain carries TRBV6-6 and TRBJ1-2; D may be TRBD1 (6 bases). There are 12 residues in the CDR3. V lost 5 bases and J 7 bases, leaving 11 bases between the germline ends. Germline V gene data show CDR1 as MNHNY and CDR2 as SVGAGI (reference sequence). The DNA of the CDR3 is TGTGCCAGCAGTGGCCCAGGGGCTGGCTACACCTTC. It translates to CASSGPGAGYTF.

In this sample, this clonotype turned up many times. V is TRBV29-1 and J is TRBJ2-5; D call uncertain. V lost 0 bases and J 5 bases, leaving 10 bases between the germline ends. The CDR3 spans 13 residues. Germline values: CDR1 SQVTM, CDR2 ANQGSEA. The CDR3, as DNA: TGCAGCGTTGAAGAGTCCTCCAGGGAGACCCAGTACTTC. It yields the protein CSVEESSRETQYF.

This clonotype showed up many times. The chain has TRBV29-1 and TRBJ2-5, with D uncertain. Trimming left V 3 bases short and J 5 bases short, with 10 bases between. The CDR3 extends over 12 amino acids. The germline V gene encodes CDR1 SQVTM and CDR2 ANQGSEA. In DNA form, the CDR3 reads TGCAGCGTTGAGAAGTCCCCGGAGACCCAGTACTTC. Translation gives CSVEKSPETQYF.

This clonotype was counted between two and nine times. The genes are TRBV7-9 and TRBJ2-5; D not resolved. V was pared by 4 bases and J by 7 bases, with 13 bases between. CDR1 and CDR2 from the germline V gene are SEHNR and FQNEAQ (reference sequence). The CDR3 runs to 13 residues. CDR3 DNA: TGTGCCAGCAGCTATAGGGCGATGGGGACCCAGTACTTC. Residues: CASSYRAMGTQYF.

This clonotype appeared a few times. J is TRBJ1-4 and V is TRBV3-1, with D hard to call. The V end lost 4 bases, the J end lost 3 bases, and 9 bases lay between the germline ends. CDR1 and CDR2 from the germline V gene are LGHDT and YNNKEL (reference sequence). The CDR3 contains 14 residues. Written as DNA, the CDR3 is TGTGCCAGCAGCCGGCAGTTCTCTAATGAAAAACTGTTTTTT. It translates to CASSRQFSNEKLFF.

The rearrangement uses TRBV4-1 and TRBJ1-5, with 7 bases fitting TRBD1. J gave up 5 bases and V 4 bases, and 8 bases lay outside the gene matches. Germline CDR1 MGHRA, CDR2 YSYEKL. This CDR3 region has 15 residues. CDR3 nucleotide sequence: TGCGCCAGCAGCCCACACGACAGGGTCTATCAGCCCCAGCATTTT. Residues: CASSPHDRVYQPQHF.

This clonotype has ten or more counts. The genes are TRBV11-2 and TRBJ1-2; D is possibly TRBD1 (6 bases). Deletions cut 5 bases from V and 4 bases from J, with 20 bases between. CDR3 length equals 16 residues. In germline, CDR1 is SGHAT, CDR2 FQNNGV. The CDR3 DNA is TGTGCCAGCAGCGCAGCAGGGGACGGCGGGATCTATGGCTACACCTTC. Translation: CASSAAGDGGIYGYTF.

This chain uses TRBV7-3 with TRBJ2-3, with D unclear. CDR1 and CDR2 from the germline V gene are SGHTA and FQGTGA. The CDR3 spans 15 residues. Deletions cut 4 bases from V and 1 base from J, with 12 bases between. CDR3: CASSSSMPRTDTQYF. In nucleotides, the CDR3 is TGTGCCAGCAGCTCGAGTATGCCCCGCACAGATACGCAGTATTTT.

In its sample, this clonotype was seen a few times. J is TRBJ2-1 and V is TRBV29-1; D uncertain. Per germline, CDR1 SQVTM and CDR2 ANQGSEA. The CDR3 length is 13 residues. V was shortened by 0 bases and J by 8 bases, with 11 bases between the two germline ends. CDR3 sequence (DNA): TGCAGCGTTGAAGATCGATACATCCATGAGCAGTTCTTC. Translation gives CSVEDRYIHEQFF.

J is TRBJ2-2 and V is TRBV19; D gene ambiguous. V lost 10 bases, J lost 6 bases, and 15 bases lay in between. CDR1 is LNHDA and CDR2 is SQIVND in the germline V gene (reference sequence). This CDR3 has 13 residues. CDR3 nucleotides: TGTGCCACGAACGATCGGGTCCCCGGGGAGCTGTTTTTT. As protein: CATNDRVPGELFF.

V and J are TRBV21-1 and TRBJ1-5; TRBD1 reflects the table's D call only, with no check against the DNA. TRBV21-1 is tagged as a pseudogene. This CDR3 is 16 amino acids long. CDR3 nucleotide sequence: TGTGCCAGAACACCGAGGGGAAGGGGGCCTGATCAGCCCCAGCATTTT. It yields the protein CARTPRGRGPDQPQHF.

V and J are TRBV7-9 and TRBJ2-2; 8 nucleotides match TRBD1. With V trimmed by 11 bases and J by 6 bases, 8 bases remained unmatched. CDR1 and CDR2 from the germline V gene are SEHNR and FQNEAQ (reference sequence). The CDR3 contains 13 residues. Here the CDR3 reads CADQDRGAGELFF. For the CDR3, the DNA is TGTGCCGACCAAGACAGGGGAGCCGGGGAGCTGTTTTTT.

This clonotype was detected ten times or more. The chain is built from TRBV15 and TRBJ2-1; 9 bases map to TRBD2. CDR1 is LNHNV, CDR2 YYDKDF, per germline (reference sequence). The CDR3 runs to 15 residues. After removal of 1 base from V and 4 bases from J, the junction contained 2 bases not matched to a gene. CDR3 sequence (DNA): TGTGCCACCAGCAGAGCTAGCGGGGATTACAATGAGCAGTTCTTC. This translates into CATSRASGDYNEQFF.

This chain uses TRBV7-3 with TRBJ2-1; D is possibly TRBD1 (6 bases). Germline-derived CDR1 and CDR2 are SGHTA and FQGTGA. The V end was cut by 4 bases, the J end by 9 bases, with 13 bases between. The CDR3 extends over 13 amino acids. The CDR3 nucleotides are TGTGCCAGCAGCTCATCTACAGGGTCTGAGCAGTTCTTC. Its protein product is CASSSSTGSEQFF.

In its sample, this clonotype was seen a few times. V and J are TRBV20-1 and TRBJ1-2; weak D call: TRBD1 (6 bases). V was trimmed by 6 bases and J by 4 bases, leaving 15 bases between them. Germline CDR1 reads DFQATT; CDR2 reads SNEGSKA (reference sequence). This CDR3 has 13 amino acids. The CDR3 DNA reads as TGCAGTGCCACCGGGACAACGGCCTATGGCTACACCTTC. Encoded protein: CSATGTTAYGYTF.

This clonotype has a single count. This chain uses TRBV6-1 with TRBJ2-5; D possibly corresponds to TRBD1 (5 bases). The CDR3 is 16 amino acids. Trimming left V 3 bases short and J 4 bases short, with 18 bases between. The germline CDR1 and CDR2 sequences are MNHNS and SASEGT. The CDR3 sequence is CASSDGRARFGETQYF. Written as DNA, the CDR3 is TGTGCCAGCAGTGATGGCAGGGCGAGGTTCGGAGAGACCCAGTACTTC.

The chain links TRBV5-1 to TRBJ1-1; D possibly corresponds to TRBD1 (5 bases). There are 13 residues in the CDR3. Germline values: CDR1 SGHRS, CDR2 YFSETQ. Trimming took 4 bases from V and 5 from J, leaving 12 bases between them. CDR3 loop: CASSPPWGTEAFF. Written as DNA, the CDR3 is TGCGCCAGCAGCCCACCTTGGGGGACTGAAGCTTTCTTT.

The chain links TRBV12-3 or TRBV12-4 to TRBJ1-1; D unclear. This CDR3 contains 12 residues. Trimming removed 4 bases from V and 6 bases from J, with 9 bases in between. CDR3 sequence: CASSSRVPEAFF. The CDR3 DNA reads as TGTGCCAGCAGTTCGAGGGTCCCTGAAGCTTTCTTT.